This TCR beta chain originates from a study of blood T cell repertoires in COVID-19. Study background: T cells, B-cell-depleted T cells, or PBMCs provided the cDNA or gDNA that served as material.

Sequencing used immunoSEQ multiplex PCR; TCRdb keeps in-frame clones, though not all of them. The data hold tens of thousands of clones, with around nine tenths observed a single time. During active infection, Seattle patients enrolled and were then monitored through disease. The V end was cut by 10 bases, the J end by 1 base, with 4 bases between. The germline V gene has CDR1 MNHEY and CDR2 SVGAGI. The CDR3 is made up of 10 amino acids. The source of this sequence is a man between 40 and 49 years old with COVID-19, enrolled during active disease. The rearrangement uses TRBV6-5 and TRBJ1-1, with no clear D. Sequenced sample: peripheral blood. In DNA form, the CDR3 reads TGTGCCATGGCGAACACTGAAGCTTTCTTT. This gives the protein CAMANTEAFF.